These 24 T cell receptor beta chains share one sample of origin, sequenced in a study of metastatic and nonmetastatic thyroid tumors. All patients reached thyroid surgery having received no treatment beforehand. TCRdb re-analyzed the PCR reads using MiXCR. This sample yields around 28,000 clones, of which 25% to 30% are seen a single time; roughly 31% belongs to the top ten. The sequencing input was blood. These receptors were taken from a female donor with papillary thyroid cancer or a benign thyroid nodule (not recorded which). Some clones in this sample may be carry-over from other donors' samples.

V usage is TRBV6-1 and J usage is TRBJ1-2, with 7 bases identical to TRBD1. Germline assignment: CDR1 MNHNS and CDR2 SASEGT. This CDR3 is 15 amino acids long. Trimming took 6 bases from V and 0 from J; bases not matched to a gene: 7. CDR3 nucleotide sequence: TGTGCCAGCAGGGAGCAGGGGGAGGCTAACTATGGCTACACCTTC. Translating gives CASREQGEANYGYTF.

CDR3 nucleotides: TGCGCCAGCAGACCCCCAGGACTCCGAACCACCGGGGAGCTGTTTTTT. As protein: CASRPPGLRTTGELFF. The gene calls are TRBV5-1 and TRBJ2-2, with D possibly matching TRBD2 (5 bases). There are 16 residues in the CDR3. Trimming stripped 5 bases from V and 4 bases from J, with 18 bases between. CDR1 SGHRS and CDR2 YFSETQ come from the germline V gene.

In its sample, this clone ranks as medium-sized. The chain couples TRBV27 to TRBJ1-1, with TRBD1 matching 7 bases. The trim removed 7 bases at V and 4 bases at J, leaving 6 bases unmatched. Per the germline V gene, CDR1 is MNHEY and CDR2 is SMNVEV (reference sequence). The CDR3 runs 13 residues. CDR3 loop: CASIAAGGTEAFF. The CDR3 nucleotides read TGTGCCAGCATCGCGGCAGGGGGCACTGAAGCTTTCTTT.

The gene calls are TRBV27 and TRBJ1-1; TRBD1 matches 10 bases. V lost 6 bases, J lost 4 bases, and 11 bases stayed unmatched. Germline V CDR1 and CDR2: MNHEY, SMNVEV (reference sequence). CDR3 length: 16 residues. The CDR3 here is CASRAGTGAGGTEAFF. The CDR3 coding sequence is TGTGCCAGCAGGGCCGGGACAGGGGCAGGAGGCACTGAAGCTTTCTTT.

The CDR3 nucleotides read TGTGCCAGCAGTGGAGTACATAACACCGGGGAGCTGTTTTTT. This codes for CASSGVHNTGELFF. V is TRBV6-1 and J is TRBJ2-2; D gene uncertain. Trimming cost V 4 bases and J 2 bases, with 8 bases left between them. CDR1 is MNHNS and CDR2 is SASEGT in the germline V gene. The CDR3 runs 14 residues.

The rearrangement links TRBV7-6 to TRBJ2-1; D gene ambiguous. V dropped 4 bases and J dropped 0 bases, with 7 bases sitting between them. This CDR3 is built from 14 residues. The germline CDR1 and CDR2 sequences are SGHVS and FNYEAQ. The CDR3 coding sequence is TGTGCCAGCAGCTCGGCTTTCTCCTACAATGAGCAGTTCTTC. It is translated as CASSSAFSYNEQFF.

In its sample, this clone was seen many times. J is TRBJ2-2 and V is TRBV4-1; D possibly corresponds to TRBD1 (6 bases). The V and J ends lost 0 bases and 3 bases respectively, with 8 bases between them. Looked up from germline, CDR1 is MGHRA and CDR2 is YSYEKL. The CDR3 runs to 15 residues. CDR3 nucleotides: TGCGCCAGCAGCCAAGAGGGGGCGCACACCGGGGAGCTGTTTTTT. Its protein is CASSQEGAHTGELFF.

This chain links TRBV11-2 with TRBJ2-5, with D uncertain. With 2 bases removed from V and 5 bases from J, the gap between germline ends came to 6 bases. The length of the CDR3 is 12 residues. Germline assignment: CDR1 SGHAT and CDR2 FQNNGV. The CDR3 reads CASSLTGETQYF. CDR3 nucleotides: TGTGCCAGCAGCTTAACCGGGGAGACCCAGTACTTC.

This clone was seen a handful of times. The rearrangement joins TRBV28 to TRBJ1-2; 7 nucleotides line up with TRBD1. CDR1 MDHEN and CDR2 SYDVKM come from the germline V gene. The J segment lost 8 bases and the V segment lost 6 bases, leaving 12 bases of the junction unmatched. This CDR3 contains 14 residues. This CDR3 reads CASSFALGGSGYTF. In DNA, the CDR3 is TGTGCCAGCAGCTTCGCATTAGGGGGCTCAGGCTACACCTTC.

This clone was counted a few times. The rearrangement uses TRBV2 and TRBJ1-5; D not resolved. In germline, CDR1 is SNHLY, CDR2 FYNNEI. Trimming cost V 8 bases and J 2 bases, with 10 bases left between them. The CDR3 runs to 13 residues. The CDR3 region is CASCSEGNQPQHF. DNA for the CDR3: TGTGCCAGCTGCTCGGAGGGCAATCAGCCCCAGCATTTT.

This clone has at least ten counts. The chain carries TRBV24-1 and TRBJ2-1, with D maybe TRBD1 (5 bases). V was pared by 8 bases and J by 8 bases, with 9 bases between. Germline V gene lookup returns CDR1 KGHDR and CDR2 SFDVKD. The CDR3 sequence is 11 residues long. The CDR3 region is CATKGLDEQFF. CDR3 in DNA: TGTGCCACCAAGGGGCTCGATGAGCAGTTCTTC.

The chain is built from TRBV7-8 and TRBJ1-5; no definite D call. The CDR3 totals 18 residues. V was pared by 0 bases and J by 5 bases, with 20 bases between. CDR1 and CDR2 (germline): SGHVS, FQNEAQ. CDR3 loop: CASSLADPPWTDYQPQHF. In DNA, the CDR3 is TGTGCCAGCAGCTTAGCGGACCCGCCATGGACTGATTATCAGCCCCAGCATTTT.

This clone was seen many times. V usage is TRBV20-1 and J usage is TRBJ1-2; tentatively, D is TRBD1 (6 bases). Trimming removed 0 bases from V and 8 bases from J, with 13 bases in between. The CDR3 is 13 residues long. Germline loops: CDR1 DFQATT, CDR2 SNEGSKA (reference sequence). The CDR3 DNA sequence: TGCAGTGCTAGAGAAAGAGGGGGAGGAGGCTACACCTTC. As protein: CSARERGGGGYTF.

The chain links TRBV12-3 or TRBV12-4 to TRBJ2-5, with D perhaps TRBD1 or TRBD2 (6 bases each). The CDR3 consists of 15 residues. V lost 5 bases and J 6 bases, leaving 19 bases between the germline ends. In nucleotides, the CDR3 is TGTGCCAGCAGTAGTGGAGGGGGACGGGTAAAGACCCAGTACTTC. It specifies CASSSGGGRVKTQYF.

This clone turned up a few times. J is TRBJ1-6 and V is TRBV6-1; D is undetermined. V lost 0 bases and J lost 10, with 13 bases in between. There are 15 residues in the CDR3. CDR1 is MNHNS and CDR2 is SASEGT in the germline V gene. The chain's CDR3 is CASSEASGFRSPLHF. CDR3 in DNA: TGTGCCAGCAGTGAAGCGTCCGGGTTTCGATCACCCCTCCACTTT.

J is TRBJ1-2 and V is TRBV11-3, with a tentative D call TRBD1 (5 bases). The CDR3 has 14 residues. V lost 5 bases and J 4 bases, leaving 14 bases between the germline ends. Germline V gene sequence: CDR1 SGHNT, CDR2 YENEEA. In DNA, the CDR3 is TGTGCCAGCAGCCCGACGGGGCGGACCTATGGCTACACCTTC. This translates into CASSPTGRTYGYTF.

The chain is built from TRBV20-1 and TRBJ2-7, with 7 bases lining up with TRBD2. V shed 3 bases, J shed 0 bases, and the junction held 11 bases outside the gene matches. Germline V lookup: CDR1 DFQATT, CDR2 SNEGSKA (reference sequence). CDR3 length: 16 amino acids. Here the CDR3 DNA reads TGCAGTGCTAGGGATCTCATCCGCGGGAGCTCCTACGAGCAGTACTTC. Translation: CSARDLIRGSSYEQYF.

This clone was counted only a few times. The CDR3 sequence is CAISGGIAGTGELFF. CDR3 nucleotides: TGTGCCATCAGTGGGGGGATAGCGGGCACCGGGGAGCTGTTTTTT. The chain recombines TRBV10-3 with TRBJ2-2; 7 nucleotides agree with TRBD2. The V segment lost 4 bases and the J segment 4 bases; nucleotides outside the gene matches: 6. This CDR3 has 15 amino acids. Germline values: CDR1 ENHRY, CDR2 SYGVKD.

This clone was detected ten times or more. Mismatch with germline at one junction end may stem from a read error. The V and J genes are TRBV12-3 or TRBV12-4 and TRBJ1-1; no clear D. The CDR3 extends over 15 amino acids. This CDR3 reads CASSLGRLLNTEAFF. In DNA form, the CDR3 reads TGTGCCAGCAGCTTAGGCCGACTATTAAACACTGAAGCTTTCTTT.

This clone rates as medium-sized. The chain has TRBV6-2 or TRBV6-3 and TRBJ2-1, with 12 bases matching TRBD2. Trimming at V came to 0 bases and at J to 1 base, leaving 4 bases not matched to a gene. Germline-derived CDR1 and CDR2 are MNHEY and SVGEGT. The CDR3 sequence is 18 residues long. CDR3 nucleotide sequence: TGTGCCAGCAGTTACTCGGCTAGCGGGAGGGAGTCCTACAATGAGCAGTTCTTC. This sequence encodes CASSYSASGRESYNEQFF.

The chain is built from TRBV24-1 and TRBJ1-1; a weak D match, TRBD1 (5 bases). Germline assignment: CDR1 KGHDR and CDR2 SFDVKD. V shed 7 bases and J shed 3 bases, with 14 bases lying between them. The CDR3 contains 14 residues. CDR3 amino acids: CATREGSGDTEAFF. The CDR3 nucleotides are TGTGCCACCAGAGAGGGGAGTGGAGACACTGAAGCTTTCTTT.

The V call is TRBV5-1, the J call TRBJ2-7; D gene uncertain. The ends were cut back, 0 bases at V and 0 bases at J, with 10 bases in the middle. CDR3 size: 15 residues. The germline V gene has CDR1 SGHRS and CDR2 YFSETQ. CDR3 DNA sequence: TGCGCCAGCAGCTTGGACAGCGCCGTCTCCTACGAGCAGTACTTC. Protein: CASSLDSAVSYEQYF.

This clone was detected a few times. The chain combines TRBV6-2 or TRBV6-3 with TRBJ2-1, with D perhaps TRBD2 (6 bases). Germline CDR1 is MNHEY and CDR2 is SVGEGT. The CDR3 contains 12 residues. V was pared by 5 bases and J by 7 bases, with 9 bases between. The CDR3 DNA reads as TGTGCCAGCAGTAAGGAGGGAAATGAGCAGTTCTTC. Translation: CASSKEGNEQFF.

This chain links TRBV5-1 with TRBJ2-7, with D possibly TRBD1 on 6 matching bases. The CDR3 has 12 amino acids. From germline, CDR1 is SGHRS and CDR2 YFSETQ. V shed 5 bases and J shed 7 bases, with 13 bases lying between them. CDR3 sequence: CASSPGEGEQYF. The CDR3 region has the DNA TGCGCCAGCAGTCCAGGGGAAGGGGAGCAGTACTTC.